The clone carrying this T cell receptor (beta chain) has only a few counts. Its antigen remains unknown. What was sequenced were expressed TCRB transcripts, since all of the isolated RNA had been reverse transcribed. Method: immunoSEQ multiplex PCR; TCRdb's copy keeps in-frame clones and lacks some. The sample lists more than 150,000 clones, 7% to 9.5% occurring once. The sample is drawn from a study of beta chain features in type 1 diabetes. General observations from the study: Researchers report that Type 1 diabetes patients had moderately but significantly shorter TCRB CDR3s across all four CD4+ subsets. Type 1 diabetes patients showed fewer insertions and more deletions at VDJ junctions. The naive, central memory and Treg TCRB repertoires looked more alike in patients than they did in healthy donors.

V lost 3 bases, J lost 3 bases, and 4 bases stayed unmatched. Per germline, CDR1 KGHSH and CDR2 LQKENI. The CDR3 spans 15 residues. The specimen was central memory CD4+ T cells from blood. The chain combines TRBV18 with TRBJ1-5; 8 positions match TRBD1. The receptor comes from a woman aged 30 to 39 with type 1 diabetes. In nucleotides, the CDR3 is TGTGCCAGCTCACCGGGACAGGAGTCCAATCAGCCCCAGCATTTT. Translating gives CASSPGQESNQPQHF.